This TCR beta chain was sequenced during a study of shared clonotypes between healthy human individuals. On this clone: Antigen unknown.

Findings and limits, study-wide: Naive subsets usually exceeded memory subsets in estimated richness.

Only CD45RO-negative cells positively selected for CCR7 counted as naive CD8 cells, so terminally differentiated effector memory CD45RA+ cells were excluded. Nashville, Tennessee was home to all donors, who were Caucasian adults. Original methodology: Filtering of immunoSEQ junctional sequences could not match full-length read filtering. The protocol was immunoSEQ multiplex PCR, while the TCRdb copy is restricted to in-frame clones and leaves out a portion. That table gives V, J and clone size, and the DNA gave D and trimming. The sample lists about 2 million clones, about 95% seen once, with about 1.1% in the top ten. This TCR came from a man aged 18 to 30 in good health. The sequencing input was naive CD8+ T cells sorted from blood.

CDR3 region: CASSLVLATDTQYF. CDR3 nucleotide sequence: TGTGCCAGCAGCCTCGTGCTAGCCACAGATACGCAGTATTTT. V usage is TRBV7-9 and J usage is TRBJ2-3; D might be TRBD2 (5 bases). V shed 5 bases and J shed 2 bases, with 11 bases lying between them. Germline V CDR1 and CDR2: SEHNR, FQNEAQ (reference sequence). The CDR3 contains 14 residues.